This T cell receptor beta chain was recovered during a study of T cells in Graves' hyperthyroidism and ophthalmopathy. Many counts were recorded for this clonotype. Amplified TCR beta CDR3 regions came from RNA transcripts. The HTBI primer set drove a first-round RT-PCR of the TCR CDR3. A single record per CDR3 protein comes from TCRdb applying MiXCR to the multiplex PCR reads. The sample lists approximately 640,000 distinct CDR3 sequences; roughly 46% were seen once. Germline lookup yields CDR1 SNHLY and CDR2 FYNNEI. The ends lost 3 bases at V and 3 bases at J; junction bases unmatched: 7. This CDR3 is 16 amino acids long.

The sample was peripheral blood or thyroid tissue (not recorded which). The TCR sequence derives from an adult man with Graves' disease, either hyperthyroidism or ophthalmopathy (not recorded which). The rearrangement links TRBV2 to TRBJ1-3; TRBD1 aligns across 8 bases. In nucleotides, the CDR3 is TGTGCCAGCAGTGAGGGGGACAGGATAAATGGAAACACCATATATTTT. Translation: CASSEGDRINGNTIYF.